The clone carrying this TCR beta chain came up once. The antigen remains unidentified. This record comes from a study of OX40 agonist ivuxolimab in advanced cancers. The overall study: The study treated patients with ivuxolimab, an agonistic anti-OX40 (CD134) antibody. Melanoma, hepatocellular carcinoma, head and neck or renal cell cancer occurred in dose-escalation patients.

Whole-study results and caveats: Doses of 0.1 to 3.0 mg/kg were accompanied by clonal expansion of CD4+ and CD8+ blood T cells by week 6. Among the lowest peripheral clonal expansion occurred in 0.1-3.0 mg/kg partial responders.

The data were produced by immunoSEQ multiplex PCR, yet TCRdb's version contains in-frame clones alone and is incomplete. The sample has about 40,000 clones, 80% to 90% seen once. V shed 5 bases and J 7 bases; nucleotides not matched to a gene: 9. Germline V gene lookup returns CDR1 LNHDA and CDR2 SQIVND (reference sequence). The CDR3 is made up of 15 amino acids. The chain employs TRBV19 and TRBJ2-2, with 8 positions matching TRBD2. The sequence derives from an adult with an advanced solid tumor such as melanoma, head and neck, liver or kidney cancer. The specimen comprised CD4+ or CD8+ T cells sorted from blood, sampled in a trial of the OX40 agonist ivuxolimab. CDR3 bases: TGTGCCAGTAGTTGGATAGCGGGGAGTGGCGGGGAGCTGTTTTTT. Translating it yields CASSWIAGSGGELFF.